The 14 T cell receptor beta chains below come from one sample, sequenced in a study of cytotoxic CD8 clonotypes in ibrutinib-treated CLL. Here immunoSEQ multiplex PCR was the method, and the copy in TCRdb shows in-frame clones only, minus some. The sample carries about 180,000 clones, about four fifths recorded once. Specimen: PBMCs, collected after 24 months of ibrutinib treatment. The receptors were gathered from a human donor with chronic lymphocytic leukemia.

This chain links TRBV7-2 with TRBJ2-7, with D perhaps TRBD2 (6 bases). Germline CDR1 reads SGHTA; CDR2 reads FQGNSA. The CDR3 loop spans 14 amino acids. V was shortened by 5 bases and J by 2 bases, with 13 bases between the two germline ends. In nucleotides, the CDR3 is TGTGCCAGCAGCGACCCTAGCGTCACCTACGAGCAGTACTTC. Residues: CASSDPSVTYEQYF. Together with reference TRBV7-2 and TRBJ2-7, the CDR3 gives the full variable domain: GAGVSQSPSNKVTEKGKDVELRCDPISGHTALYWYRQSLGQGLEFLIYFQGNSAPDKSGLPSDRFSAERTGGSVSTLTIQRTQQEDSAVYLCASSDPSVTYEQYFGPGTRLTVT.

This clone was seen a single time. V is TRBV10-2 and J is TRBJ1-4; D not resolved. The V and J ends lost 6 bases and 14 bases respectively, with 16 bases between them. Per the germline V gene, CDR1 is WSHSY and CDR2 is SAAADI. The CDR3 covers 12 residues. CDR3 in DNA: TGCGCCAGCAGCCCAACGGGAACTAGTCTGTTTTTT. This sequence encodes CASSPTGTSLFF.

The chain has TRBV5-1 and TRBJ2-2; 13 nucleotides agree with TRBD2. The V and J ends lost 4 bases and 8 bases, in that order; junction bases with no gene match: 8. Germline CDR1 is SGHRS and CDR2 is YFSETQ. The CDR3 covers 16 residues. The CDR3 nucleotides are TGCGCCAGCAGCAGAGGACTAGCGGGAGAGGAGGGGGAGCTGTTTTTT. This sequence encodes CASSRGLAGEEGELFF.

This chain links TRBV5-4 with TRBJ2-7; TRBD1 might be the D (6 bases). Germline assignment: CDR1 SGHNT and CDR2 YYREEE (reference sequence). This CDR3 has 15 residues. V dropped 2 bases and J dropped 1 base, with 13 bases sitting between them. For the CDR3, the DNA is TGTGCCAGCAGCTTATGGGGGCGACCTTCCTACGAGCAGTACTTC. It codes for CASSLWGRPSYEQYF.

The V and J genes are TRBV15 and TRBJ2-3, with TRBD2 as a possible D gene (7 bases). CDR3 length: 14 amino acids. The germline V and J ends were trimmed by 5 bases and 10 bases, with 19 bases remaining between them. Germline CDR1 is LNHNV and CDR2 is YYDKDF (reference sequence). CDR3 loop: CATSGGGGGPSQYF. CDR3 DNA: TGTGCCACCAGCGGGGGCGGGGGAGGCCCATCGCAGTATTTT.

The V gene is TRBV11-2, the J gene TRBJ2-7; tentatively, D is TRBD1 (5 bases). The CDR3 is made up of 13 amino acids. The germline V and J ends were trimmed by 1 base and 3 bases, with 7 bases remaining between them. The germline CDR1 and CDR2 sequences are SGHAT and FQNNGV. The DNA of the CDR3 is TGTGCCAGCAGCTTAGGGGGCGGCTACGAGCAGTACTTC. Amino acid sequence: CASSLGGGYEQYF.

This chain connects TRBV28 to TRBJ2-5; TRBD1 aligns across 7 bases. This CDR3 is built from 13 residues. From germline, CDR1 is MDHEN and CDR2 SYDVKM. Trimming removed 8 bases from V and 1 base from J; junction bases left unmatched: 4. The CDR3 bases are TGTGCCAGCCTACGGGACAGCCAAGAGACCCAGTACTTC. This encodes CASLRDSQETQYF. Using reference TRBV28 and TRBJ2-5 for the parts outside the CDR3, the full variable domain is DVKVTQSSRYLVKRTGEKVFLECVQDMDHENMFWYRQDPGLGLRLIYFSYDVKMKEKGDIPEGYSVSREKKERFSLILESASTNQTSMYLCASLRDSQETQYFGPGTRLLVL.

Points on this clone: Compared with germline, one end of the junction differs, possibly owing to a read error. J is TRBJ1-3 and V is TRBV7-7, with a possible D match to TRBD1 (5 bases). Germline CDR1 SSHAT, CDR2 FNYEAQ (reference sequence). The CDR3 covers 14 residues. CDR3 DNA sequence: TGTGCTAGCAGCTTGGGGGACGGTGTTGACACCATATATTTT. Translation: CASSLGDGVDTIYF.

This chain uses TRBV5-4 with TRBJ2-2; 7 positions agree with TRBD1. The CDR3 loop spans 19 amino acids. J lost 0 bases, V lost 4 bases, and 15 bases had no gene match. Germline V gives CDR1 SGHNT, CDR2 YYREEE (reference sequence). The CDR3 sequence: CASSPLRARDRANTGELFF. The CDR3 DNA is TGTGCCAGCAGCCCCCTACGCGCCAGGGACAGAGCGAACACCGGGGAGCTGTTTTTT.

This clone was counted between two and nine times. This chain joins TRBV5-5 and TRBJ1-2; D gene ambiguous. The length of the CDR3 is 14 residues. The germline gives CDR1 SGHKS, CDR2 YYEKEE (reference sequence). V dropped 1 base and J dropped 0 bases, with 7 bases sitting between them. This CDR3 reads CASSLLGTNYGYTF. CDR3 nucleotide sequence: TGTGCCAGCAGCTTGCTCGGGACTAACTATGGCTACACCTTC. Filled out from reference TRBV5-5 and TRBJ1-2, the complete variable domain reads DAGVTQSPTHLIKTRGQQVTLRCSPISGHKSVSWYQQVLGQGPQFIFQYYEKEERGRGNFPDRFSARQFPNYSSELNVNALLLGDSALYLCASSLLGTNYGYTFGSGTRLTVV.

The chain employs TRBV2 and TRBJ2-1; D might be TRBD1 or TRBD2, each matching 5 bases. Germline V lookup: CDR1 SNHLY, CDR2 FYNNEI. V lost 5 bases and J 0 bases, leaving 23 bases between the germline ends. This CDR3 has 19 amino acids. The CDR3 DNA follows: TGTGCCAGCAGTTCGCCGGGACGCAAGGACTCAAGCTCCTACAATGAGCAGTTCTTC. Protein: CASSSPGRKDSSSYNEQFF. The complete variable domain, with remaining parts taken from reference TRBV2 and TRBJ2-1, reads EPEVTQTPSHQVTQMGQEVILRCVPISNHLYFYWYRQILGQKVEFLVSFYNNEISEKSEIFDDQFSVERPDGSNFTLKIRSTKLEDSAMYFCASSSPGRKDSSSYNEQFFGPGTRLTVL.

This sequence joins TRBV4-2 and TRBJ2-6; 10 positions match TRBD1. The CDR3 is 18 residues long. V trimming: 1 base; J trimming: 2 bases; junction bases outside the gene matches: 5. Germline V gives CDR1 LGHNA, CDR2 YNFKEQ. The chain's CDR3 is CASSQAGQGLTGANVLTF. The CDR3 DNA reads TGTGCCAGCAGCCAAGCGGGACAGGGGTTAACTGGGGCCAACGTCCTGACTTTC.

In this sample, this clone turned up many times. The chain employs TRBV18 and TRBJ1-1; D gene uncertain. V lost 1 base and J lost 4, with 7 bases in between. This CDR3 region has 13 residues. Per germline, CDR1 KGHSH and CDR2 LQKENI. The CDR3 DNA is TGTGCCAGCTCACCACGGACGGGCACTGAAGCTTTCTTT. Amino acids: CASSPRTGTEAFF.

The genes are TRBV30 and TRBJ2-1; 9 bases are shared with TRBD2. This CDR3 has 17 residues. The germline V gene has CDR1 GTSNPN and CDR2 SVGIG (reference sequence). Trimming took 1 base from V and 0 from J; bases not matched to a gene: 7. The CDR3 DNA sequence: TGTGCCTGGAGTGGGAATAGCGGGGGCCGCTCCTACAATGAGCAGTTCTTC. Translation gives CAWSGNSGGRSYNEQFF.